The clone carrying this T cell receptor beta chain was seen repeatedly, ten times or more. No antigen is known for it. TCR beta VDJ combinations and CDR3 sequences were profiled from genomic DNA. TCRdb reprocessed the reads with MiXCR, giving one entry per CDR3 protein. The table shows roughly 51,000 distinct CDR3 sequences, with about 78% occurring only once. This sample was taken from a study of CD8+CD57+ T cells in acquired aplastic anemia. Study-level background: The average for DNA from sorted CD4+ and CD8+ cells was 3.2 ug. Healthy donors had, on average, roughly 9.8 million reads for their CD4+ cells.

Germline V gene data show CDR1 as SQVTM and CDR2 as ANQGSEA. Losses at the gene ends were 7 bases for V and 2 bases for J; bases not matched to a gene: 7. The CDR3 covers 13 residues. Study conclusions and caveats: Controls and patients did not differ significantly in CD8+ Simpson's diversity.

What was sequenced was sorted CD4+, CD8+, or CD8+CD57+ T cells (not recorded which) from PBMCs. This receptor was obtained from a human donor in good health, serving as a control. The gene calls are TRBV29-1 and TRBJ2-7; 8 nucleotides agree with TRBD1. CDR3 coding DNA: TGCAGCGCTGTGACAGGGGAACCCTACGAGCAGTACTTC. Its translation: CSAVTGEPYEQYF.